A selection of T cell receptor beta chains follows, all from one sample in a study of T-cell reconstitution after alpha-beta-depleted transplantation in children. TCRdb independently ran MiXCR on the PCR reads; one entry per CDR3 protein. The sample has around 360,000 distinct CDR3 sequences, under 13% seen once; the top ten hold roughly 2.5%. Here the sequenced sample was PBMCs from the stem cell graft donor, taken from the stem cell graft. The source of these receptors is a human donor who donated a stem cell graft to a child with acute lymphoblastic leukemia. The CDR3 runs from the conserved cysteine through the conserved F or W. A D gene is named only where the DNA matches it firmly. Some rows mark clone size as missing; the rest say once, few, many or name a class of expanded clone.

D gene	V gene	clone size	J gene	CDR3 length	CDR3 protein	CDR3 DNA
-	TRBV4-2	-	TRBJ2-7	16	CASSQDVTGVPYEQYF	TGTGCCAGCAGCCAAGATGTGACGGGAGTACCCTACGAGCAGTACTTC
-	TRBV28	many	TRBJ1-1	13	CADSPLRNTEAFF	TGTGCCGACAGTCCCCTCAGGAACACTGAAGCTTTCTTT
TRBD1	TRBV29-1	many	TRBJ1-1	14	CSVVRTGGNTEAFF	TGCAGCGTTGTACGGACAGGGGGGAACACTGAAGCTTTCTTT
TRBD1	TRBV9	few	TRBJ2-1	14	CASSVDRGGSEQFF	TGTGCCAGCAGCGTAGACAGGGGCGGCAGTGAGCAGTTCTTC
-	TRBV27	few	TRBJ1-1	13	CASSFQVWTEAFF	TGTGCCAGCAGTTTCCAGGTGTGGACTGAAGCTTTCTTT
TRBD1	TRBV5-1	few	TRBJ2-1	14	CASSLGTEDNEQFF	TGCGCCAGCAGCCTAGGGACAGAAGACAATGAGCAGTTCTTC
TRBD1	TRBV15	-	TRBJ2-5	15	CATSVGQGSPETQYF	TGTGCCACCAGCGTCGGACAGGGATCCCCAGAGACCCAGTACTTC
TRBD2	TRBV7-2	-	TRBJ2-1	17	CASSPNRLAGGVNEQFF	TGTGCCAGCAGCCCTAATCGGCTAGCGGGAGGTGTCAATGAGCAGTTCTTC
-	TRBV12-3/TRBV12-4	-	TRBJ1-1	14	CASSLMSGNTEAFF	TGTGCCAGCAGTCTCATGTCAGGGAACACTGAAGCTTTCTTT
TRBD1	TRBV4-1	many	TRBJ1-2	15	CASSPGTGNYHGYTF	TGCGCCAGCAGCCCCGGGACAGGGAATTACCATGGCTACACCTTC
-	TRBV29-1	-	TRBJ2-3	16	CSVEGGDVAPPDTQYF	TGCAGCGTTGAAGGGGGGGACGTCGCACCCCCAGATACGCAGTATTTT
-	TRBV10-3	-	TRBJ1-4	14	CAISNWDDREKLFF	TGTGCCATCAGTAATTGGGACGATCGCGAAAAACTGTTTTTT
TRBD2	TRBV4-3	few	TRBJ2-3	16	CASSRSRSGRANTQYF	TGCGCCAGCAGCCGAAGTCGTAGCGGGAGGGCCAATACGCAGTATTTT
-	TRBV20-1	-	TRBJ2-5	14	CSARGTDGRETQYF	TGCAGTGCTAGAGGGACTGATGGCCGGGAGACCCAGTACTTC
TRBD2	TRBV27	few	TRBJ2-3	19	CASSFIPGLAGGLGDTQYF	TGTGCCAGCAGTTTTATCCCGGGACTAGCGGGAGGGCTTGGAGATACGCAGTATTTT